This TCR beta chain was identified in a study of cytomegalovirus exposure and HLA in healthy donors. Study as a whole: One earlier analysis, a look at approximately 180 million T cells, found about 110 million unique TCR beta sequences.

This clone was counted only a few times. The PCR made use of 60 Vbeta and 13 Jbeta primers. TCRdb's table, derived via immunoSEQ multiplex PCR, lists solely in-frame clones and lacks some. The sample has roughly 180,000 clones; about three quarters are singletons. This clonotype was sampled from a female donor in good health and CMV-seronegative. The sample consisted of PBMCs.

The CDR3 region has the DNA TGTGCCAGTAGAGTGGGACTAGCGGGACTCTACAATGAGCAGTTCTTC. Protein: CASRVGLAGLYNEQFF. V and J are TRBV19 and TRBJ2-1, with TRBD2 matching 13 bases. The CDR3 length is 16 residues. CDR1 LNHDA and CDR2 SQIVND come from the germline V gene (reference sequence). J gave up 3 bases and V 6 bases, and 5 bases lay outside the gene matches.